These 10 T cell receptor beta chains originate from one sample sequenced in a study of metastatic and nonmetastatic thyroid tumors. Before thyroid surgery, none of the patients had received any treatment. TCRdb reassembled clones from the PCR reads with MiXCR. The sample records over 30,000 clones, 15% being singletons. The sequencing sample was made of blood. These receptors were taken from a male donor with papillary thyroid cancer or a benign thyroid nodule (not recorded which). Some clones in this sample may be carry-over from other donors' samples.

This clone was detected ten times or more. Within the sample, other DNA sequences also encode this same CDR3. The chain employs TRBV7-9 and TRBJ1-3; D call uncertain. Germline assignment: CDR1 SEHNR and CDR2 FQNEAQ (reference sequence). Trimming cost V 4 bases and J 0 bases, with 7 bases left between them. This CDR3 is built from 14 residues. Here the CDR3 reads CASSSGSSGNTIYF. CDR3 coding DNA: TGTGCCAGCAGCTCCGGAAGCTCTGGAAACACCATATATTTT.

This clone showed up many times. V gene TRBV12-3 or TRBV12-4 combines with J gene TRBJ2-5; 7 bases line up with TRBD2. CDR3 length: 14 amino acids. V trimming: 3 bases; J trimming: 5 bases; junction bases outside the gene matches: 6. The CDR3 spells CASSFSGAGETQYF. CDR3 sequence (DNA): TGTGCCAGCAGTTTCTCGGGAGCGGGGGAGACCCAGTACTTC.

This clone was observed many times. The chain uses TRBV5-5 and TRBJ2-1, with 9 nucleotides matching TRBD1. The CDR3 is 14 residues long. Germline assignment: CDR1 SGHKS and CDR2 YYEKEE (reference sequence). Germline trimming cut 5 bases from V and 5 bases from J; bases unmatched to any gene: 5. CDR3 sequence (DNA): TGTGCCAGCAGATCGGACAGGGGAAACAATGAGCAGTTCTTC. As protein: CASRSDRGNNEQFF.

Many counts were recorded for this clone. The chain links TRBV30 to TRBJ1-5; TRBD1 is a possible D gene (6 bases). The CDR3 is 13 residues long. V was cut by 3 bases and J by 7 bases, with 13 bases left in between. Germline V CDR1 and CDR2: GTSNPN, SVGIG (reference sequence). CDR3 nucleotide sequence: TGTGCCTGGAGCCACAGGGAGAACCAGCCCCAGCATTTT. It translates to CAWSHRENQPQHF.

Ten or more counts support this clone. The chain recombines TRBV6-5 with TRBJ2-7, with D maybe TRBD2 (6 bases). Per the germline V gene, CDR1 is MNHEY and CDR2 is SVGAGI. The CDR3 loop spans 14 amino acids. V lost 2 bases to trimming and J lost 0 bases, with 8 bases between them. The CDR3 sequence: CASSYRRDSYEQYF. The CDR3 DNA follows: TGTGCCAGCAGTTACCGGCGGGACTCCTACGAGCAGTACTTC.

This sequence joins TRBV18 and TRBJ2-1, with 8 bases matching TRBD2. This CDR3 is 15 amino acids long. The germline V gene has CDR1 KGHSH and CDR2 LQKENI. Unmatched junction bases numbered 10, after V lost 3 bases and J lost 9 bases. In nucleotides, the CDR3 is TGTGCCAGCTCACCTTTACTAGCGGCCTATGGTGAGCAGTTCTTC. Residues: CASSPLLAAYGEQFF.

In this sample, this clone turned up many times. Here the CDR3 DNA reads TGTGCCAGCAGCCGTCAGTCCGTGGCTAATGAAAAACTGTTTTTT. It encodes CASSRQSVANEKLFF. The chain carries TRBV7-9 and TRBJ1-4; no clear D gene. CDR1 and CDR2 (germline): SEHNR, FQNEAQ (reference sequence). CDR3 length: 15 amino acids. V was pared by 5 bases and J by 3 bases, with 13 bases between.

This chain uses TRBV6-2 or TRBV6-3 with TRBJ2-2, with 13 nucleotides matching TRBD2. Trimming at V came to 7 bases and at J to 3 bases, leaving 14 bases not matched to a gene. The CDR3 is 19 residues long. Per the germline V gene, CDR1 is MNHEY and CDR2 is SVGEGT. The CDR3 bases are TGTGCCAGCAACCCATTATTCGGACTAGCGGGAGACGACACCGGGGAGCTGTTTTTT. This encodes CASNPLFGLAGDDTGELFF.

This clone was counted many times. The junction does not match germline at one end; this may be a read error. This chain joins TRBV20-1 and TRBJ1-4, with D uncertain. The CDR3 has 11 amino acids. Germline CDR1 is DFQATT and CDR2 is SNEGSKA (reference sequence). The CDR3 is CSARDLTGKTF. In nucleotides, the CDR3 is TGCAGTGCTAGAGATCTAACGGGAAAAACCTTT.

The chain recombines TRBV5-1 with TRBJ2-7, with 7 positions matching TRBD1. Germline values: CDR1 SGHRS, CDR2 YFSETQ. V was clipped by 7 bases and J by 6 bases; unmatched bases: 10. The CDR3 covers 13 residues. The CDR3 region is CASRWTGGPEQYF. CDR3 nucleotide sequence: TGCGCCAGCCGGTGGACAGGAGGACCCGAGCAGTACTTC. Combining the CDR3 with reference TRBV5-1 and TRBJ2-7 gives the whole variable domain KAGVTQTPRYLIKTRGQQVTLSCSPISGHRSVSWYQQTPGQGLQFLFEYFSETQRNKGNFPGRFSGRQFSNSRSEMNVSTLELGDSALYLCASRWTGGPEQYFGPGTRLTVT.